This T cell receptor (beta chain) was documented in a study of shared clonotypes between healthy human individuals. In the naive CD8 group, cells lacked CD45RO and were positively selected for CCR7, so terminally differentiated effector memory CD45RA+ cells were left out. Assay: immunoSEQ multiplex PCR; the TCRdb copy retains only in-frame clones and omits some. The sample includes about 870,000 clones, over 90% seen only once; the top ten take 24%. Per the germline V gene, CDR1 is MNHEY and CDR2 is SVGAGI. Deletions cut 5 bases from V and 5 bases from J, with 13 bases between. This CDR3 contains 14 residues.

V is TRBV6-5 and J is TRBJ2-1; D tentatively fits TRBD1 or TRBD2 (5 bases each). Sequenced: naive CD8+ T cells sorted from blood. The sequence was collected from a man aged 30 to 45 in good health. The CDR3 bases are TGTGCCAGCAGTCCGGGGCTCGGACACAATGAGCAGTTCTTC. As protein: CASSPGLGHNEQFF.